One sample yielded the 32 T cell receptor beta chains listed below, sequenced in a study of blood T cell repertoires in COVID-19. Using immunoSEQ multiplex PCR, the repertoire was profiled, and TCRdb retains in-frame clones only, with some absent. Of roughly 190,000 clones listed, 80% are singletons. Sequenced input: peripheral blood. All receptors derive from a man between 60 and 75 years old with acute or convalescent COVID-19.

The chain combines TRBV7-2 with TRBJ1-3; possibly TRBD1 for D (5 bases). This CDR3 contains 15 residues. Trimming cost V 5 bases and J 0 bases, with 11 bases left between them. The germline CDR1 and CDR2 sequences are SGHTA and FQGNSA. The CDR3 here is CASSMDTVSGNTIYF. The CDR3 DNA follows: TGTGCCAGCAGCATGGACACTGTCTCTGGAAACACCATATATTTT. Together with reference TRBV7-2 and TRBJ1-3, the CDR3 gives the full variable domain: GAGVSQSPSNKVTEKGKDVELRCDPISGHTALYWYRQSLGQGLEFLIYFQGNSAPDKSGLPSDRFSAERTGGSVSTLTIQRTQQEDSAVYLCASSMDTVSGNTIYFGEGSWLTVV.

In DNA form, the CDR3 reads TGCAGCGTTACGGTACAGGGTCTTGGAAACACCATATATTTT. It yields the protein CSVTVQGLGNTIYF. This chain uses TRBV29-1 with TRBJ1-3, with D perhaps matching TRBD1 (6 bases). The V gene lost 5 bases and the J gene lost 3 bases, with 14 bases spanning the gap. The CDR3 is made up of 14 amino acids. Germline V gene data show CDR1 as SQVTM and CDR2 as ANQGSEA.

J is TRBJ2-7 and V is TRBV4-2; TRBD1 aligns across 10 bases. The length of the CDR3 is 14 residues. Germline values: CDR1 LGHNA, CDR2 YNFKEQ. The J segment lost 3 bases and the V segment lost 3 bases, leaving 2 bases of the junction unmatched. The CDR3 region has the DNA TGTGCCAGCAGCCACCGGGACAGGGGCTACGAGCAGTACTTC. Translated: CASSHRDRGYEQYF.

The V call is TRBV24-1, the J call TRBJ2-1; 12 bases agree with TRBD2. The length of the CDR3 is 20 residues. Germline CDR1 is KGHDR and CDR2 is SFDVKD. After removal of 0 bases from V and 0 bases from J, the junction contained 8 bases not matched to a gene. CDR3 coding DNA: TGTGCCACCAGTGATTTGAGGGCTAGCGGGAGGGCAAGCTCCTACAATGAGCAGTTCTTC. This translates into CATSDLRASGRASSYNEQFF.

The chain links TRBV11-2 to TRBJ2-2, with TRBD2 matching 11 bases. With V trimmed by 4 bases and J by 3 bases, 4 bases remained unmatched. The CDR3 loop spans 16 amino acids. Germline V gene sequence: CDR1 SGHAT, CDR2 FQNNGV. The CDR3 protein is CASSSLAGGYTGELFF. The CDR3 DNA reads TGTGCCAGCAGCTCCTTAGCGGGAGGGTACACCGGGGAGCTGTTTTTT.

This clone has a handful of counts. V is TRBV19 and J is TRBJ2-1, with 10 bases fitting TRBD2. The CDR3 sequence is 14 residues long. The germline V gene has CDR1 LNHDA and CDR2 SQIVND (reference sequence). V trimming: 6 bases; J trimming: 10 bases; junction bases outside the gene matches: 9. This CDR3 reads CASSYERGGREQFF. The CDR3 coding sequence is TGTGCCAGTAGCTACGAGCGGGGGGGCCGGGAGCAGTTCTTC.

J is TRBJ2-3 and V is TRBV6-2 or TRBV6-3, with 12 positions matching TRBD2. V shed 6 bases and J 4 bases; nucleotides not matched to a gene: 8. The CDR3 contains 16 residues. Germline assignment: CDR1 MNHEY and CDR2 SVGEGT. CDR3 in amino acids: CASSPSGGAFSDTQYF. DNA for the CDR3: TGTGCCAGCAGCCCTAGCGGGGGGGCGTTTTCAGATACGCAGTATTTT.

This chain uses TRBV2 with TRBJ1-2, with D tentatively TRBD1 (5 bases). With 8 bases removed from V and 6 bases from J, the gap between germline ends came to 10 bases. The germline V gene has CDR1 SNHLY and CDR2 FYNNEI. CDR3 length: 11 amino acids. CDR3 region: CASWGGNGYTF. CDR3 nucleotides: TGTGCCAGCTGGGGGGGGAATGGCTACACCTTC.

The J gene is TRBJ1-3, the V gene TRBV27, with D tentatively TRBD1 (6 bases). V was clipped by 6 bases and J by 4 bases, with 16 bases between them. CDR3 length: 15 residues. From germline, CDR1 is MNHEY and CDR2 SMNVEV (reference sequence). This CDR3 reads CASSVNRAAGNTIYF. CDR3 nucleotides: TGTGCCAGCAGCGTTAACAGGGCCGCCGGAAACACCATATATTTT.

This chain uses TRBV18 with TRBJ2-4; 9 bases align to TRBD2. The V gene end was trimmed by 0 bases and the J gene end by 2 bases; junction bases not matched to a gene: 5. Germline V CDR1 and CDR2: KGHSH, LQKENI. This CDR3 is built from 17 residues. CDR3 residues: CASSPPSSGVTKNIQYF. The CDR3 nucleotides read TGTGCCAGCTCACCACCTTCTAGCGGGGTTACCAAAAACATTCAGTACTTC.

CDR3 region: CASRVLGTNTEAFF. CDR3 in DNA: TGTGCCAGCAGAGTTTTGGGCACGAACACTGAAGCTTTCTTT. V gene TRBV5-6 combines with J gene TRBJ1-1; no clear D. The ends were cut back, 5 bases at V and 1 base at J, with 12 bases in the middle. CDR3 length equals 14 residues. Looked up from germline, CDR1 is SGHDT and CDR2 is YYEEEE.

The genes are TRBV27 and TRBJ1-6, with a weak D call TRBD1 (5 bases). This CDR3 comprises 16 residues. CDR1 MNHEY and CDR2 SMNVEV come from the germline V gene (reference sequence). V lost 6 bases to trimming and J lost 0 bases, with 12 bases between them. The CDR3 DNA follows: TGTGCCAGCAGGGGGGGACTATACTCCTATAATTCACCCCTCCACTTT. Its translation: CASRGGLYSYNSPLHF.

CDR3 region: CASSQVPADSGNTIYF. CDR3 bases: TGCGCCAGCAGCCAAGTTCCGGCGGACTCTGGAAACACCATATATTTT. V gene TRBV4-1 combines with J gene TRBJ1-3; D remains ambiguous. Trimming stripped 1 base from V and 0 bases from J, with 10 bases between. This CDR3 contains 16 residues. Germline V gene lookup returns CDR1 MGHRA and CDR2 YSYEKL.

The chain joins TRBV24-1 to TRBJ2-1, with D unclear. Germline-derived CDR1 and CDR2 are KGHDR and SFDVKD. Trimming took off 4 bases at V and 6 bases at J, with 15 bases between the two ends. The CDR3 is 15 amino acids. Here the CDR3 reads CATSEVAVDGNEQFF. CDR3 DNA: TGTGCCACCAGTGAAGTCGCAGTTGATGGCAATGAGCAGTTCTTC.

The chain uses TRBV11-3 and TRBJ2-1; weak D call: TRBD1 (6 bases). The CDR3 has 15 residues. Germline V lookup: CDR1 SGHNT, CDR2 YENEEA. The ends were cut back, 5 bases at V and 2 bases at J, with 13 bases in the middle. CDR3 residues: CASSALQGPYNEQFF. CDR3 in DNA: TGTGCCAGCAGCGCCTTACAGGGCCCCTACAATGAGCAGTTCTTC.

This clone appeared a few times. The rearrangement joins TRBV24-1 to TRBJ1-2; 12 nucleotides align to TRBD1. The V and J ends lost 3 bases and 8 bases, in that order; junction bases with no gene match: 9. CDR1 and CDR2 (germline): KGHDR, SFDVKD. The CDR3 consists of 16 residues. CDR3: CATSDRPGQGAGGYTF. CDR3 bases: TGTGCCACCAGTGATCGTCCGGGACAGGGGGCGGGAGGCTACACCTTC.

This clone has at least ten counts. V is TRBV9 and J is TRBJ2-7; TRBD1 agrees at 7 bases. The germline gives CDR1 SGDLS, CDR2 YYNGEE. Trimming removed 1 base from V and 2 bases from J; junction bases left unmatched: 3. The CDR3 is 14 amino acids. The CDR3 region is CASSVQGVPYEQYF. The CDR3 DNA sequence: TGTGCCAGCAGCGTACAGGGGGTCCCCTACGAGCAGTACTTC.

The chain uses TRBV11-2 and TRBJ2-1; the D gene is possibly TRBD1 (6 bases). Germline loops: CDR1 SGHAT, CDR2 FQNNGV. Between the trimmed V and J ends, which lost 3 bases and 7 bases, there was a span of 10 bases. The CDR3 runs 13 residues. The CDR3 DNA reads as TGTGCCAGCAGCTTTCCAGGGGCAAATGAGCAGTTCTTC. Its translation is CASSFPGANEQFF. Looking up the rest from reference TRBV11-2 and TRBJ2-1 gives the full variable domain: EAGVAQSPRYKIIEKRQSVAFWCNPISGHATLYWYQQILGQGPKLLIQFQNNGVVDDSQLPKDRFSAERLKGVDSTLKIQPAKLEDSAVYLCASSFPGANEQFFGPGTRLTVL.

Only a few counts were recorded for this clone. The CDR3 DNA reads as TGTGCCAGCAGTGAATGGGACACAAGCACTTCACCCCTCCACTTT. This encodes CASSEWDTSTSPLHF. The chain employs TRBV6-1 and TRBJ1-6; tentatively, D is TRBD1 (6 bases). This CDR3 contains 15 residues. Germline values: CDR1 MNHNS, CDR2 SASEGT. V lost 2 bases and J lost 9, with 14 bases in between.

The rearrangement uses TRBV7-9 and TRBJ2-1; 11 bases agree with TRBD2. V trimming: 1 base; J trimming: 9 bases; junction bases outside the gene matches: 5. Per germline, CDR1 SEHNR and CDR2 FQNEAQ (reference sequence). CDR3 length equals 15 residues. The CDR3 spells CASSLGGSGRAEQFF. The CDR3, as DNA: TGTGCCAGCAGCTTAGGGGGTAGCGGGAGGGCTGAGCAGTTCTTC.

J is TRBJ1-2 and V is TRBV2; TRBD1 might be the D (5 bases). V lost 1 base, J lost 8 bases, and 14 bases lay in between. Per germline, CDR1 SNHLY and CDR2 FYNNEI. The CDR3 sequence is 14 residues long. CDR3: CASSEDGRVLGYTF. Written as DNA, the CDR3 is TGTGCCAGCAGTGAAGATGGCAGGGTACTAGGCTACACCTTC. The full variable domain, with the rest looked up from reference TRBV2 and TRBJ1-2, is EPEVTQTPSHQVTQMGQEVILRCVPISNHLYFYWYRQILGQKVEFLVSFYNNEISEKSEIFDDQFSVERPDGSNFTLKIRSTKLEDSAMYFCASSEDGRVLGYTFGSGTRLTVV.

V and J are TRBV7-9 and TRBJ1-1; 10 bases agree with TRBD1. The junction had 9 bases not matched to a gene; V was cut back by 5 bases and J by 6 bases. The germline CDR1 and CDR2 sequences are SEHNR and FQNEAQ (reference sequence). The CDR3 has 15 amino acids. This CDR3 reads CASSRFGQGGAEAFF. The CDR3 DNA sequence: TGTGCCAGCAGCAGATTCGGACAGGGGGGCGCTGAAGCTTTCTTT.

This chain uses TRBV5-4 with TRBJ2-1, with 7 bases lining up with TRBD2. V lost 4 bases, J lost 1 base, and 8 bases stayed unmatched. This CDR3 region has 16 residues. The germline gives CDR1 SGHNT, CDR2 YYREEE (reference sequence). DNA of the CDR3: TGTGCCAGCAGCCCCCCGACTAGCCGTTCCTACAATGAGCAGTTCTTC. Amino acids: CASSPPTSRSYNEQFF.

The chain is built from TRBV5-4 and TRBJ1-4; D gene ambiguous. The CDR3 totals 14 residues. The germline V gene has CDR1 SGHNT and CDR2 YYREEE (reference sequence). Trimming left V 0 bases short and J 3 bases short, with 6 bases between. The CDR3 region has the DNA TGTGCCAGCAGCTTGGGAACAGCTAATGAAAAACTGTTTTTT. It encodes CASSLGTANEKLFF.

V and J are TRBV5-6 and TRBJ1-4; a weak D match, TRBD1 (5 bases). The CDR3 length is 13 residues. With 3 bases removed from V and 8 bases from J, the gap between germline ends came to 11 bases. Germline V gene lookup returns CDR1 SGHDT and CDR2 YYEEEE. The CDR3 here is CASSSGGGEKLFF. The CDR3 DNA sequence: TGTGCCAGCAGCTCTGGCGGGGGGGAAAAACTGTTTTTT.

This clone was detected a few times. DNA of the CDR3: TGTGCCAGCAAGGGGACAGCGAGCTCCTACGAGCAGTACTTC. It encodes CASKGTASSYEQYF. The chain joins TRBV28 to TRBJ2-7, with 7 positions matching TRBD1. There are 14 residues in the CDR3. V dropped 7 bases and J dropped 0; count of bases not matched to a gene: 6. Germline CDR1 reads MDHEN; CDR2 reads SYDVKM.

This clone is a singleton in its sample. CDR3 protein: CATSETGGSDEQYF. The DNA of the CDR3 is TGTGCCACCAGTGAAACAGGGGGTAGCGACGAGCAGTACTTC. This chain joins TRBV24-1 and TRBJ2-7; 8 bases match TRBD1. The CDR3 spans 14 residues. Germline CDR1 reads KGHDR; CDR2 reads SFDVKD. The V segment lost 4 bases and the J segment 5 bases; nucleotides outside the gene matches: 6.

The CDR3 sequence: CASNLRGGGNQPQHF. The CDR3 DNA reads TGTGCCAGCAACCTCAGAGGAGGGGGCAATCAGCCCCAGCATTTT. The chain uses TRBV2 and TRBJ1-5, with D tentatively TRBD1 (5 bases). CDR1 SNHLY and CDR2 FYNNEI come from the germline V gene. This CDR3 spans 15 amino acids. Trimming removed 7 bases from V and 2 bases from J, with 15 bases in between.

V usage is TRBV7-3 and J usage is TRBJ2-1; 12 bases match TRBD2. The trim removed 5 bases at V and 5 bases at J, leaving 4 bases unmatched. The CDR3 runs to 15 residues. Germline CDR1 is SGHTA and CDR2 is FQGTGA. CDR3 bases: TGTGCCAGCAGCCCACTAGCGGGAGGTAACAATGAGCAGTTCTTC. Translating it yields CASSPLAGGNNEQFF.

This clone has only a few counts. The rearrangement uses TRBV19 and TRBJ2-1, with 9 bases identical to TRBD2. Germline CDR1 is LNHDA and CDR2 is SQIVND (reference sequence). CDR3 length: 15 residues. Germline trimming cut 4 bases from V and 3 bases from J; bases unmatched to any gene: 4. CDR3 sequence: CASSSRLADYNEQFF. The CDR3 DNA reads TGTGCCAGTAGTAGTCGACTAGCGGACTACAATGAGCAGTTCTTC.

The rearrangement links TRBV7-8 to TRBJ1-1, with unresolved D. This CDR3 is 11 amino acids long. CDR1 and CDR2 (germline): SGHVS, FQNEAQ. The ends were cut back, 3 bases at V and 4 bases at J, with 3 bases in the middle. CDR3 DNA: TGTGCCAGCAGCTTCAGCACTGAAGCTTTCTTT. It specifies CASSFSTEAFF.

This clone showed up just a few times. This rearrangement joins TRBV7-2 to TRBJ1-2, with D unresolved. The CDR3 length is 13 residues. Germline loops: CDR1 SGHTA, CDR2 FQGNSA. Between the trimmed V and J ends, which lost 1 base and 4 bases, there was a span of 7 bases. The CDR3 coding sequence is TGTGCCAGCAGCTTAGGCCGCGGCTATGGCTACACCTTC. Residues: CASSLGRGYGYTF.